The clone carrying this T cell receptor beta chain was seen a handful of times. Its antigen is as yet unknown. The CDR3 totals 17 residues. V lost 1 base to trimming and J lost 3 bases; unmatched junction nucleotides: 5. CDR1 and CDR2 (germline): MGHRA, YSYEKL. These data are taken from a study of early T cells in non-severe SARS-CoV-2 infection. Across the whole study: Unpaired chains resulted from sequencing bulk RNA of unsorted whole blood. Broader study findings: Using VDJdb, the matching emphasized anti-spike CD8 responses while missing private and CD4 specificities.

Tagging with unique molecular identifiers was applied to individual cDNA molecules. TCRdb re-called the 5' RACE reads with MiXCR, one entry per CDR3 protein. The table shows about 86,000 distinct CDR3 sequences, with 13% to 15% occurring only once. This chain joins TRBV4-1 and TRBJ2-1; TRBD2 aligns across 11 bases. The sequence came from an adult who was a healthcare worker with PCR-confirmed SARS-CoV-2 infection or an uninfected control (not recorded which). The specimen sequenced was whole blood. Here the CDR3 reads CASSQGLLAGGYNEQFF. CDR3 in DNA: TGCGCCAGCAGCCAAGGACTTCTAGCGGGAGGCTACAATGAGCAGTTCTTC.